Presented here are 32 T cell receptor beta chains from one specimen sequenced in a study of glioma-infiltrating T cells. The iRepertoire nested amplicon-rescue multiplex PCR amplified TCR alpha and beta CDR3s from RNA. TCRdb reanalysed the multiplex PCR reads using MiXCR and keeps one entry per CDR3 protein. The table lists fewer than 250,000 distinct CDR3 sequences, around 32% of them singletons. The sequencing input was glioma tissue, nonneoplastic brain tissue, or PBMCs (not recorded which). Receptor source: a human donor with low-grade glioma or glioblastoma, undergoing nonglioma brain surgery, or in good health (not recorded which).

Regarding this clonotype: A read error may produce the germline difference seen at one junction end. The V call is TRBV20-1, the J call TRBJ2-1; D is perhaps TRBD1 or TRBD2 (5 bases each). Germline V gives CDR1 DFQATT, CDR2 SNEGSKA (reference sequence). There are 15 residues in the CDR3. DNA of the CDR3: TGCAGTGCTGGGGGATCCGCTTGGGTATACAATGGGCAGTTCTTC. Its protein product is CSAGGSAWVYNGQFF.

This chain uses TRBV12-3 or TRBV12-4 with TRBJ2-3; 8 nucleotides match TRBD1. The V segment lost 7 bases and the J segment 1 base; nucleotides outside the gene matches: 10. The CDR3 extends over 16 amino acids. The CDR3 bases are TGTGCCAGCATTTACTACCAACAGGGGGGCACAGATACGCAGTATTTT. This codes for CASIYYQQGGTDTQYF.

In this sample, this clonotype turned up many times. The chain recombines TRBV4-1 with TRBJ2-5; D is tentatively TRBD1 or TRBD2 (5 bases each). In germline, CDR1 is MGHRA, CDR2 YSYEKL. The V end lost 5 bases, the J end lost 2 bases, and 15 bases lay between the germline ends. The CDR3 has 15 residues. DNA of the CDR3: TGCGCCAGCAGCACCCGGGGCGATAAACAAGAGACCCAGTACTTC. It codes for CASSTRGDKQETQYF.

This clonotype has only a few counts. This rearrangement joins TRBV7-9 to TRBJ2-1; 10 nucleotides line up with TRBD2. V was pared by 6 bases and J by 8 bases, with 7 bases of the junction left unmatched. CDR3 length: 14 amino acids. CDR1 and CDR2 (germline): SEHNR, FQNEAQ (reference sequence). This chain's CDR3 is CASSPGLALHEQFF. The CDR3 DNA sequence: TGTGCCAGCAGTCCGGGACTAGCGTTGCATGAGCAGTTCTTC. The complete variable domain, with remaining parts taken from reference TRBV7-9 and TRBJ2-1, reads DTGVSQNPRHKITKRGQNVTFRCDPISEHNRLYWYRQTLGQGPEFLTYFQNEAQLEKSRLLSDRFSAERPKGSFSTLEIQRTEQGDSAMYLCASSPGLALHEQFFGPGTRLTVL.

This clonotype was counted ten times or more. CDR3 bases: TGTGCCAGCAGCTTCTCAGGACAGGGGGGATCAGATGGCTACACCTTC. As protein: CASSFSGQGGSDGYTF. The chain joins TRBV7-2 to TRBJ1-2; 10 nucleotides agree with TRBD1. Trimming removed 3 bases from V and 6 bases from J; junction bases left unmatched: 10. The CDR3 is 16 amino acids. Germline V gene sequence: CDR1 SGHTA, CDR2 FQGNSA.

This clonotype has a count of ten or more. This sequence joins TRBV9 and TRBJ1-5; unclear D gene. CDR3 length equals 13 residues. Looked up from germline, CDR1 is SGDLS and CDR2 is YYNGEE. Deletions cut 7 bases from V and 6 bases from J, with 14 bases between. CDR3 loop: CASSLLDGQPQHF. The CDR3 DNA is TGTGCCAGCTCACTGCTTGACGGTCAGCCCCAGCATTTT.

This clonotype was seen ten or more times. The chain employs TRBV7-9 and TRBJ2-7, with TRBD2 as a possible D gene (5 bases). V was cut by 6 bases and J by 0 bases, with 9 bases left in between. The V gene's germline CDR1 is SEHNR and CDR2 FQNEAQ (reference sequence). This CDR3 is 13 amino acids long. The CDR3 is CASSLDFSYEQYF. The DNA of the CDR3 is TGTGCCAGCAGTTTGGACTTCTCCTACGAGCAGTACTTC.

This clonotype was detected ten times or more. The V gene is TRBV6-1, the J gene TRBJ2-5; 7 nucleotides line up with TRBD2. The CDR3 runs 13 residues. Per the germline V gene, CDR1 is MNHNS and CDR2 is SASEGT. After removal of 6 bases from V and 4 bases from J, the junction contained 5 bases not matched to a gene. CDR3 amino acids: CASRTGGRETQYF. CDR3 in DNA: TGTGCCAGCAGAACGGGCGGGAGAGAGACCCAGTACTTC.

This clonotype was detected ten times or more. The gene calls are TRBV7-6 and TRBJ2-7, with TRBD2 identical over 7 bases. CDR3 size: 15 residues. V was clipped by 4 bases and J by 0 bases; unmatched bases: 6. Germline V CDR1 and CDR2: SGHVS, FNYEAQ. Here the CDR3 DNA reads TGTGCCAGCAGCTCGGGCGGGAGTCTCTCCTACGAGCAGTACTTC. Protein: CASSSGGSLSYEQYF.

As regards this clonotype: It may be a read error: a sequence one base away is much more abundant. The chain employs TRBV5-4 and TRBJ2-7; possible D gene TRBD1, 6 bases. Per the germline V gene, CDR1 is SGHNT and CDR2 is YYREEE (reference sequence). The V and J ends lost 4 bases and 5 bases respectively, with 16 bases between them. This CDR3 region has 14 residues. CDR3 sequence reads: CASSLTGVDDEQYF. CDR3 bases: TGTGCCAGCAGCCTGACAGGAGTGGATGACGAGCAGTACTTC. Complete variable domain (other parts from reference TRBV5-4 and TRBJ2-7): ETGVTQSPTHLIKTRGQQVTLRCSSQSGHNTVSWYQQALGQGPQFIFQYYREEENGRGNFPPRFSGLQFPNYSSELNVNALELDDSALYLCASSLTGVDDEQYFGPGTRLTVT.

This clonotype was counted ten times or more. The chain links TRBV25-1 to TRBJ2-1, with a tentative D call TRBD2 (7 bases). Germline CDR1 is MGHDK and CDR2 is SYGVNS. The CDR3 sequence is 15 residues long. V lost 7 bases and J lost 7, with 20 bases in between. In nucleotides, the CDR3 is TGTGCCAGCACCTGGGGGGGGCGAGGGGTAAATGAGCAGTTCTTC. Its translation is CASTWGGRGVNEQFF.

The CDR3 loop reads CASSPTSGRKFSYEQYF. Written as DNA, the CDR3 is TGTGCCAGCAGTCCCACTAGCGGGAGGAAGTTCTCCTACGAGCAGTACTTC. This chain joins TRBV7-3 and TRBJ2-7; 12 bases match TRBD2. Germline assignment: CDR1 SGHTA and CDR2 FQGTGA. With 6 bases clipped from V and 0 bases from J, the junction kept 9 bases outside the gene matches. The length of the CDR3 is 17 residues.

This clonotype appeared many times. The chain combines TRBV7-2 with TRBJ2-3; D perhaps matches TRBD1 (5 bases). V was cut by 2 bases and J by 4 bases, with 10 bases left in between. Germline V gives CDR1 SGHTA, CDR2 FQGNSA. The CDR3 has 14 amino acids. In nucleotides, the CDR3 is TGTGCCAGCAGCTTATTCCAGGGTGCAGATACGCAGTATTTT. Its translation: CASSLFQGADTQYF.

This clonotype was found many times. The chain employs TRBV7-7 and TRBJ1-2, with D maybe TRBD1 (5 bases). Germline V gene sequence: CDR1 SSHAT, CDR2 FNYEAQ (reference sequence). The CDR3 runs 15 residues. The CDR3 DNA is TGTGCTAGCCAGAAAATGGGGCCCCGGGGCTATGGCTACACCTTC. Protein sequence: CASQKMGPRGYGYTF.

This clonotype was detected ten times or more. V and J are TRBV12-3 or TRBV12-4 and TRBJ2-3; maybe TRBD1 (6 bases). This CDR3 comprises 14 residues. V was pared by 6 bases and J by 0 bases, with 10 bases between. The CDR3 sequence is CASSPQGSTDTQYF. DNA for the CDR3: TGTGCCAGCAGCCCACAGGGTAGCACAGATACGCAGTATTTT.

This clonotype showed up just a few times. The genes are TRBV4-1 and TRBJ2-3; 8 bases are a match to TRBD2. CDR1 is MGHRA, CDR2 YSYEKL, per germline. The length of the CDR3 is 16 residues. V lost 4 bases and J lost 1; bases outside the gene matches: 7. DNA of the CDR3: TGCGCCAGCAGCCCGGGGGGTAGCGGGGGCACAGATACGCAGTATTTT. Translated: CASSPGGSGGTDTQYF.

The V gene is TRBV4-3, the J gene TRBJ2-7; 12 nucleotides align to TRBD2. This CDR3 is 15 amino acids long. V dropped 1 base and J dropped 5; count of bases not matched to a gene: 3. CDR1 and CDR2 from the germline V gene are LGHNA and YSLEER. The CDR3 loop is CASSQGLAGAHEQYF. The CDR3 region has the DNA TGCGCCAGCAGCCAAGGACTAGCGGGAGCCCACGAGCAGTACTTC.

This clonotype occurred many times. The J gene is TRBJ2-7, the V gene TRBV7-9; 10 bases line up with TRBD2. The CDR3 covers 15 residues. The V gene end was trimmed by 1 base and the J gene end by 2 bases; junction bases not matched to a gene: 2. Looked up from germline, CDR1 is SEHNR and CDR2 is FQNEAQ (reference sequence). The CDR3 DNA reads TGTGCCAGCAGCTTAGTTCTAGCGGGGGCCTACGAGCAGTACTTC. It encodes CASSLVLAGAYEQYF.

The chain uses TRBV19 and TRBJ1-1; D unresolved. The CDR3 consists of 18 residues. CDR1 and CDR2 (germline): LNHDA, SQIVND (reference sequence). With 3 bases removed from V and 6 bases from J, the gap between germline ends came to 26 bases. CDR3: CASSMGILERFGGPEAFF. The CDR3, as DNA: TGTGCCAGTAGTATGGGGATCTTAGAGAGGTTTGGTGGACCTGAAGCTTTCTTT.

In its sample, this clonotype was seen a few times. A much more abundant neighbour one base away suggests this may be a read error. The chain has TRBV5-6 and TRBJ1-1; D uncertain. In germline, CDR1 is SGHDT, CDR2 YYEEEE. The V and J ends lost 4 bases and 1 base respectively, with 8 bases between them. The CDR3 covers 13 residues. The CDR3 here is CASSAYPNTEAFF. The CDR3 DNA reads TGTGCCAGCAGCGCCTATCCGAACACTGAAGCTTTCTTT.

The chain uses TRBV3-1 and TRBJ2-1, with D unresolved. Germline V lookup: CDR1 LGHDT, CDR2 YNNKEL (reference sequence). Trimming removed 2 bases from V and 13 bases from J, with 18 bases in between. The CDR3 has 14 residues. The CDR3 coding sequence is TGTGCCAGCAGCCAACGTCCGTTCTTAGAGACCCAGTTCTTC. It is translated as CASSQRPFLETQFF.

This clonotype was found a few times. CDR3 coding DNA: TGTGCCAGCAGGGGGGGGACAGCTAACTATGGCTACACCTTC. This sequence encodes CASRGGTANYGYTF. This chain uses TRBV5-5 with TRBJ1-2; TRBD1 agrees at 7 bases. The germline CDR1 and CDR2 sequences are SGHKS and YYEKEE (reference sequence). With 5 bases clipped from V and 0 bases from J, the junction kept 4 bases outside the gene matches. This CDR3 contains 14 residues.

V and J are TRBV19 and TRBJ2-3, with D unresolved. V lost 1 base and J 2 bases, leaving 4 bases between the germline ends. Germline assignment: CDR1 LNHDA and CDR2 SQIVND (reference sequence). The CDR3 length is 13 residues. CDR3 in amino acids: CASSIADTDTQYF. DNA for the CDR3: TGTGCCAGTAGTATAGCGGACACAGATACGCAGTATTTT.

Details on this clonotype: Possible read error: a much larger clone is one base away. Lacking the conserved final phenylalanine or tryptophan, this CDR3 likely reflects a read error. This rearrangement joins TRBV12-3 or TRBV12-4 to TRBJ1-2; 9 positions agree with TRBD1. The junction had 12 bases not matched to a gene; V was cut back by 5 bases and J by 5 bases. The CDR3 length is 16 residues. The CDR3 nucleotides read TGTGCCAGCAGTCCGACGGACAGGGGCCCTCCTTATGGCTACACCTAC. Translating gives CASSPTDRGPPYGYTY.

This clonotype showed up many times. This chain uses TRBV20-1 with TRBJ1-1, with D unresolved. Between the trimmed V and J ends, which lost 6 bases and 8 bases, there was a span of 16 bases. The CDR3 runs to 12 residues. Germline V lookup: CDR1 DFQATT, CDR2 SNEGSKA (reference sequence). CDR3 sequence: CSASDRVLEAFF. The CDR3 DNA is TGCAGTGCAAGTGATCGGGTATTAGAAGCTTTCTTT.

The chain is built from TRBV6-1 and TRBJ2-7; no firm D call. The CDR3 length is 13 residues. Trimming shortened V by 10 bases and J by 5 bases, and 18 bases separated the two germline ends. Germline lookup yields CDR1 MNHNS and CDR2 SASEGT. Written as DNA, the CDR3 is TGTGCCATCAGCGACGACATTATCCACGAGCAGTACTTC. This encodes CAISDDIIHEQYF.

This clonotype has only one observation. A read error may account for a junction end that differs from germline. CDR3 bases: TGTGCCAGTAGTACGGGAGAAGGGACCGGGGAGCCGTTTTTT. It encodes CASSTGEGTGEPFF. The chain joins TRBV19 to TRBJ2-2; weak D call: TRBD2 (6 bases). Germline CDR1 is LNHDA and CDR2 is SQIVND (reference sequence). The CDR3 length is 14 residues.

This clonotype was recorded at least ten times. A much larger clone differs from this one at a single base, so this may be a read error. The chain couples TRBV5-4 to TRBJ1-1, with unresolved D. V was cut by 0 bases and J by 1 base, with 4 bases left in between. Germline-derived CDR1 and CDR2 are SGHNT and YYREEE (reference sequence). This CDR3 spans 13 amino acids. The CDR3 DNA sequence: TGTGCCAGCAGCTTGGGAGGGAACACTGAAGCTTTCTTT. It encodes CASSLGGNTEAFF.

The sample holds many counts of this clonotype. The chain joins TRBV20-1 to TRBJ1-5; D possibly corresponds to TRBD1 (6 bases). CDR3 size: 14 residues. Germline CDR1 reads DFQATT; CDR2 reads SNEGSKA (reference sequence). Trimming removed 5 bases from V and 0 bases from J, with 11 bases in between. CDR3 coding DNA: TGCAGTGCTGCCACAGGGAATAGCAATCAGCCCCAGCATTTT. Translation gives CSAATGNSNQPQHF.

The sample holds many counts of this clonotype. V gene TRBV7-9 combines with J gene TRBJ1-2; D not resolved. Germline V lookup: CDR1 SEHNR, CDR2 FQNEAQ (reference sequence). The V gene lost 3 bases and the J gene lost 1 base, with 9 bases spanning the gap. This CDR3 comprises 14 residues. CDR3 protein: CASSFTDLNYGYTF. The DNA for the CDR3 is TGTGCCAGCAGCTTTACAGATCTTAACTATGGCTACACCTTC.

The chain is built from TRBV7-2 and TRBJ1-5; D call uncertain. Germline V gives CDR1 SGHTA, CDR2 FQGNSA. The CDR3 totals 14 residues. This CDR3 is CPSSLVPGNQPQHF. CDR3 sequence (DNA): TGTCCAAGCAGCTTAGTTCCCGGCAATCAGCCCCAGCATTTT.

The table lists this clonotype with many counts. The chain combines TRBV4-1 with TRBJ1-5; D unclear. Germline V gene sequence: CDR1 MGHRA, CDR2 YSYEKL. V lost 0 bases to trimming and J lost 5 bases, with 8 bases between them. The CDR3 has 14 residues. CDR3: CASSQETRDQPQHF. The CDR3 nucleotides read TGCGCCAGCAGCCAAGAGACAAGAGATCAGCCCCAGCATTTT.